Listed below are T cell receptor beta chains from one sample, sequenced in a study of T cell clonotyping in hematopoietic cell transplantation. The data were produced by immunoSEQ multiplex PCR, yet TCRdb's version contains in-frame clones alone and is incomplete. The sample lists approximately 11,000 clones, 75% to 90% occurring once. The starting material was PBMCs, obtained 100 days after allogeneic stem cell transplant. Receptors originate from a female patient in her sixties who had an allogeneic stem cell transplant from an unrelated donor, so the T cells may come from the graft donor. Some clones in this sample may be carry-over from other donors' samples. The CDR3 runs from the conserved cysteine through the conserved F or W. D genes are given only for firm matches. For some rows the clone size is stated as once, few or many, or as a class when expanded; others skip it.

clone size: NA; D gene: TRBD2; V gene: TRBV6-5; J gene: TRBJ2-3; CDR3 protein: CASSSSGSDTQYF; CDR3 DNA: TGTGCCAGCAGTTCTAGCGGTTCAGATACGCAGTATTTT
clone size: NA; D gene: NA; V gene: TRBV7-6; J gene: TRBJ2-1; CDR3 protein: CASSLEGDNEQFF; CDR3 DNA: TGTGCCAGCAGCTTAGAAGGTGACAATGAGCAGTTCTTC
clone size: NA; D gene: NA; V gene: TRBV27; J gene: TRBJ2-7; CDR3 protein: CASSFGALSGSYEQYF; CDR3 DNA: TGTGCCAGCAGTTTTGGAGCACTGTCTGGGTCGTACGAGCAGTACTTC
clone size: NA; D gene: NA; V gene: TRBV27; J gene: TRBJ1-2; CDR3 protein: CASSFSIQGYGYTF; CDR3 DNA: TGTGCCAGCAGTTTCAGTATACAGGGCTATGGCTACACCTTC
clone size: once; D gene: NA; V gene: TRBV18; J gene: TRBJ1-3; CDR3 protein: CASSISGNPANTIYF; CDR3 DNA: TGTGCCAGCTCTATCTCAGGGAATCCTGCAAACACCATATATTTT
clone size: NA; D gene: NA; V gene: TRBV7-2; J gene: TRBJ2-7; CDR3 protein: CASSLIAESSYEQYF; CDR3 DNA: TGTGCCAGCAGCTTGATCGCGGAGTCCTCCTACGAGCAGTACTTC
clone size: NA; D gene: NA; V gene: TRBV2; J gene: TRBJ1-5; CDR3 protein: CASSEKGRGFGQPQHF; CDR3 DNA: TGTGCCAGCAGTGAAAAGGGGCGTGGGTTCGGACAGCCCCAGCATTTT
clone size: NA; D gene: TRBD2; V gene: TRBV2; J gene: TRBJ2-2; CDR3 protein: CASSPLAANTGELFF; CDR3 DNA: TGTGCCAGCAGCCCCCTAGCGGCGAACACCGGGGAGCTGTTTTTT
clone size: NA; D gene: TRBD1; V gene: TRBV6-5; J gene: TRBJ1-2; CDR3 protein: CASSRQGSYGYTF; CDR3 DNA: TGTGCCAGCAGCAGACAGGGGAGCTATGGCTACACCTTC
clone size: NA; D gene: NA; V gene: TRBV19; J gene: TRBJ2-1; CDR3 protein: CASSIGGGIYNEQFF; CDR3 DNA: TGTGCCAGTAGTATCGGCGGGGGCATCTACAATGAGCAGTTCTTC
clone size: NA; D gene: TRBD1; V gene: TRBV6-1; J gene: TRBJ1-4; CDR3 protein: CASSETLGQGTTNEKLFF; CDR3 DNA: TGTGCCAGCAGTGAGACGTTGGGACAGGGGACAACTAATGAAAAACTGTTTTTT
clone size: NA; D gene: NA; V gene: TRBV11-1; J gene: TRBJ2-3; CDR3 protein: CASSSPGTQTDTQYF; CDR3 DNA: TGTGCCAGCAGCTCCCCCGGGACTCAAACAGATACGCAGTATTTT
clone size: few; D gene: TRBD1; V gene: TRBV5-1; J gene: TRBJ1-1; CDR3 protein: CASRGVATGLDTEAFF; CDR3 DNA: TGCGCCAGCAGGGGGGTGGCGACAGGGTTGGACACTGAAGCTTTCTTT
clone size: NA; D gene: NA; V gene: TRBV27; J gene: TRBJ2-3; CDR3 protein: CASSLTGTDTQYF; CDR3 DNA: TGTGCCAGCAGCCTAACGGGGACAGATACGCAGTATTTT
clone size: NA; D gene: NA; V gene: TRBV10-3; J gene: TRBJ1-1; CDR3 protein: CASSSGLHTEAFF; CDR3 DNA: TGTGCCAGCAGTTCGGGACTCCACACTGAAGCTTTCTTT
clone size: NA; D gene: NA; V gene: TRBV27; J gene: TRBJ2-7; CDR3 protein: CASSVSHGGEQYF; CDR3 DNA: TGTGCCAGCAGTGTCTCACATGGAGGCGAGCAGTACTTC
clone size: once; D gene: NA; V gene: TRBV29-1; J gene: TRBJ2-2; CDR3 protein: CSVETPTTGELFF; CDR3 DNA: TGCAGCGTTGAAACCCCGACAACCGGGGAGCTGTTTTTT
clone size: NA; D gene: TRBD2; V gene: TRBV19; J gene: TRBJ2-3; CDR3 protein: CARRTKRESSTDTQYF; CDR3 DNA: TGTGCCAGAAGGACTAAGCGGGAGTCTAGCACAGATACGCAGTATTTT
clone size: NA; D gene: NA; V gene: TRBV5-6; J gene: TRBJ1-1; CDR3 protein: CASSLGRLSQRHVEAFF; CDR3 DNA: TGTGCCAGCAGCTTGGGCCGGTTGAGCCAAAGACACGTTGAAGCTTTCTTT
clone size: NA; D gene: TRBD2; V gene: TRBV27; J gene: TRBJ2-5; CDR3 protein: CASSLCGGLTSGRNQETQYF; CDR3 DNA: TGTGCCAGCAGTTTATGTGGGGGACTCACTAGCGGGCGAAATCAAGAGACCCAGTACTTC
clone size: NA; D gene: NA; V gene: TRBV29-1; J gene: TRBJ1-2; CDR3 protein: CSALSGEIYGYTF; CDR3 DNA: TGCAGCGCCTTATCAGGGGAGATCTATGGCTACACCTTC
clone size: NA; D gene: NA; V gene: TRBV7-9; J gene: TRBJ2-1; CDR3 protein: CASSFDGSSYNEQFF; CDR3 DNA: TGTGCCAGCAGCTTCGACGGGAGCTCCTACAATGAGCAGTTCTTC
clone size: NA; D gene: NA; V gene: TRBV11-2; J gene: TRBJ2-7; CDR3 protein: CASSLMGSYEQYF; CDR3 DNA: TGTGCCAGCAGCTTGATGGGTTCCTACGAGCAGTACTTC
clone size: NA; D gene: TRBD2; V gene: TRBV11-3; J gene: TRBJ2-7; CDR3 protein: CASSLVAGESYEQYF; CDR3 DNA: TGTGCCAGCAGCTTAGTAGCGGGAGAATCCTACGAGCAGTACTTC